The next 9 T cell receptor beta chains were all read from a single sample in a study of Graves' ophthalmopathy and Graves' hyperthyroidism (dated by TCRdb to 2016 to 2019). The run used an Illumina HiSeq 2000. For repertoire sequencing, the TCR beta CDR3 regions were amplified from RNA transcripts. A first-round RT-PCR used HTBI primers with the Qiagen OneStep RT-PCR kit, followed by a second-round multiplex PCR, size selection and purification. The raw public data were reprocessed by TCRdb itself: fastp quality trimming at Q25, MiXCR clonotype calling, in-frame beta chains only. Rows are unified per CDR3 protein, each entry keeping the most common DNA and genes. This sample has about 390,000 distinct CDR3 sequences in its table, and about 18% of those were observed once. The top ten hold approximately 2.4% of the sample. The sample taken for sequencing was peripheral blood. The receptors derive from an adult woman with stable Graves' hyperthyroidism.

This clonotype came up many times. V is TRBV3-1 and J is TRBJ1-1, with a possible D match to TRBD1 (6 bases). The CDR3 runs 12 residues. The germline V gene has CDR1 LGHDT and CDR2 YNNKEL (reference sequence). V dropped 3 bases and J dropped 6 bases, with 8 bases sitting between them. The CDR3 region has the DNA TGTGCCAGCAGCCAGAGGACAGCTGAAGCTTTCTTT. Translated: CASSQRTAEAFF.

This clonotype was picked up many times. V usage is TRBV6-2 or TRBV6-3 and J usage is TRBJ1-1, with a weak D call TRBD1 (5 bases). Germline assignment: CDR1 MNHEY and CDR2 SVGEGT. The germline V and J ends were trimmed by 5 bases and 4 bases, with 11 bases remaining between them. There are 13 residues in the CDR3. The CDR3 region is CASSPLGTTEAFF. CDR3 sequence (DNA): TGTGCCAGCAGTCCCCTGGGGACCACTGAAGCTTTCTTT.

The chain links TRBV6-2 or TRBV6-3 to TRBJ2-5, with 10 bases aligning to TRBD2. This CDR3 contains 16 residues. The trim removed 4 bases at V and 5 bases at J, leaving 10 bases unmatched. Germline lookup yields CDR1 MNHEY and CDR2 SVGEGT. DNA of the CDR3: TGTGCCAGCAGTTCCTCGGTTAGCGGGGGGCGCGAGACCCAGTACTTC. Protein sequence: CASSSSVSGGRETQYF.

Ten or more counts support this clonotype. The chain recombines TRBV28 with TRBJ2-7, with D maybe TRBD1 (5 bases). The V and J ends lost 1 base and 6 bases respectively, with 10 bases between them. The CDR3 sequence is 13 residues long. The germline V gene encodes CDR1 MDHEN and CDR2 SYDVKM. Written as DNA, the CDR3 is TGTGCCAGCAGTTTATCGCAGACAGCCGAGCAGTACTTC. This codes for CASSLSQTAEQYF. The variable domain in full, with the rest retrieved from reference TRBV28 and TRBJ2-7, is DVKVTQSSRYLVKRTGEKVFLECVQDMDHENMFWYRQDPGLGLRLIYFSYDVKMKEKGDIPEGYSVSREKKERFSLILESASTNQTSMYLCASSLSQTAEQYFGPGTRLTVT.

The J gene is TRBJ1-5, the V gene TRBV2, with D hard to call. CDR3 size: 12 residues. In germline, CDR1 is SNHLY, CDR2 FYNNEI. Trimming cost V 3 bases and J 12 bases, with 12 bases left between them. CDR3 residues: CASSDVVRLQHF. In DNA, the CDR3 is TGTGCCAGCAGTGACGTCGTCAGACTCCAGCATTTT.

This sequence joins TRBV28 and TRBJ2-3; 10 bases align to TRBD1. CDR3 length equals 15 residues. Per germline, CDR1 MDHEN and CDR2 SYDVKM. Trimming took 6 bases from V and 6 from J; bases not matched to a gene: 9. The CDR3 DNA sequence: TGTGCCAGCAGGGGACAGGGGTCCAACATGGATACGCAGTATTTT. Translating gives CASRGQGSNMDTQYF.

This clonotype was counted ten times or more. The V gene is TRBV28, the J gene TRBJ1-1; 9 nucleotides match TRBD1. Germline lookup yields CDR1 MDHEN and CDR2 SYDVKM. The V gene end was trimmed by 3 bases and the J gene end by 5 bases; junction bases not matched to a gene: 7. The CDR3 extends over 15 amino acids. Written as DNA, the CDR3 is TGTGCCAGCAGTTTGAGGGGACAGGGTGAGACTGAAGCTTTCTTT. This encodes CASSLRGQGETEAFF.

The rearrangement links TRBV12-3 or TRBV12-4 to TRBJ2-5, with D tentatively TRBD1 (5 bases). With 8 bases removed from V and 0 bases from J, the gap between germline ends came to 7 bases. The CDR3 loop spans 12 amino acids. The CDR3 nucleotides are TGTGCCAGCGGGGCGAACCAAGAGACCCAGTACTTC. Protein product: CASGANQETQYF.

This clonotype was counted a few times. The chain employs TRBV24-1 and TRBJ1-1, with D perhaps matching TRBD1 (5 bases). This CDR3 region has 13 residues. With 5 bases removed from V and 1 base from J, the gap between germline ends came to 7 bases. Germline V gene data show CDR1 as KGHDR and CDR2 as SFDVKD. The CDR3 coding sequence is TGTGCCACCAGTGCAGGGTGGAACACTGAAGCTTTCTTT. Amino acid sequence: CATSAGWNTEAFF.